These T cell receptor beta chains were read from a single sample in a study of T-cell memory formation after mild COVID-19. TCRdb itself ran the 5' RACE reads through MiXCR, one entry per CDR3 protein. The sample contains a few hundred thousand distinct CDR3 sequences, roughly 17% of which appear only once. The sample taken for sequencing was PBMCs or a T cell subset sorted from them (not recorded which). Receptor source: a man younger than 35 who had mild COVID-19 (a few samples of this study predate the infection). Cell type and time point are not known. Both conserved end residues are part of each CDR3. The order of the fields is D gene, clone size, J gene, V gene, CDR3 protein, CDR3 DNA. A D gene is named only where the DNA matches it firmly. Size is stated for part of the rows, as once, few or many counts, or as a class when the clone is expanded.

TRBD1 few TRBJ2-1 TRBV5-1 CASSPGGQVFDEQFF TGCGCCAGCAGCCCCGGGGGACAGGTGTTCGATGAGCAGTTCTTC
. few TRBJ2-1 TRBV7-3 CASSPLRTAPPVF TGTGCCAGCAGCCCTCTTCGGACAGCGCCTCCCGTCTTC
. . TRBJ2-3 TRBV9 CASSVGKDTQYF TGTGCCAGCAGCGTAGGAAAAGATACGCAGTATTTT
. . TRBJ1-4 TRBV20-1 CSARGQGYGEKLFF TGCAGTGCTAGGGGCCAGGGATATGGTGAAAAACTGTTTTTT
. few TRBJ2-3 TRBV5-1 CASSRAGTADTQYF TGCGCCAGCAGCCGGGCCGGGACCGCGGATACGCAGTATTTT
. many TRBJ2-5 TRBV11-2 CASSTARGWETQYF TGTGCCAGCAGCACCGCTAGAGGGTGGGAGACCCAGTACTTC
. few TRBJ2-3 TRBV29-1 CSGKAAITDTQYF TGCAGCGGTAAGGCGGCGATCACAGATACGCAGTATTTT
TRBD1 . TRBJ2-1 TRBV7-9 CASSPRDRGSPSYNEQFF TGTGCCAGCAGCCCCCGGGACAGGGGAAGTCCTAGCTACAATGAGCAGTTCTTC
TRBD2 . TRBJ2-3 TRBV7-8 CASSLASSGGVNTDTQYF TGTGCCAGCAGCTTAGCCTCTAGCGGAGGGGTTAACACAGATACGCAGTATTTT
. many TRBJ2-2 TRBV12-5 CASGRDTGELFF TGTGCTAGTGGACGCGACACCGGGGAGCTGTTTTTT
. . TRBJ1-1 TRBV5-1 CASSLRQMNTEAFF TGCGCCAGCAGCTTGCGCCAAATGAACACTGAAGCTTTCTTT
. few TRBJ2-7 TRBV7-9 CASSPTWELYEQYF TGTGCCAGCAGCCCAACTTGGGAACTGTACGAGCAGTACTTC
. few TRBJ2-1 TRBV5-1 CASSPQGGASNEQFF TGCGCCAGCAGCCCCCAAGGGGGGGCCTCAAATGAGCAGTTCTTC
. few TRBJ1-4 TRBV6-5 CASSSETGLREATNEKLFF TGTGCCAGCAGTTCTGAGACAGGCCTCCGAGAGGCAACTAATGAAAAACTGTTTTTT
. . TRBJ2-1 TRBV11-2 CASSWRSYNEQFF TGTGCCAGCAGCTGGAGGTCTTACAATGAGCAGTTCTTC
. . TRBJ2-1 TRBV7-2 CASSIQVTGQFF TGTGCCAGCAGCATACAGGTCACGGGGCAGTTCTTC
TRBD1 . TRBJ1-2 TRBV2 CASSEARQGSGYTF TGTGCCAGCAGTGAGGCGAGACAGGGATCTGGCTACACCTTC
. . TRBJ2-5 TRBV6-5 CASSIAKRDDQETQYF TGTGCCAGCAGCATAGCTAAGAGGGACGACCAAGAGACCCAGTACTTC
. . TRBJ1-3 TRBV11-2 CASSGIPGNTIYF TGTGCCAGCAGCGGGATTCCGGGAAACACCATATATTTT
. . TRBJ1-6 TRBV12-3/TRBV12-4 CASSSDSINSPLHF TGTGCCAGCAGTTCGGACAGTATTAATTCACCCCTCCACTTT
. . TRBJ1-4 TRBV30 CAWSDRGLWEKLFF TGTGCCTGGAGTGATCGGGGGCTTTGGGAAAAACTGTTTTTT
. few TRBJ2-2 TRBV20-1 CSAPEPGRNTGELFF TGCAGTGCCCCTGAACCGGGGAGGAACACCGGGGAGCTGTTTTTT